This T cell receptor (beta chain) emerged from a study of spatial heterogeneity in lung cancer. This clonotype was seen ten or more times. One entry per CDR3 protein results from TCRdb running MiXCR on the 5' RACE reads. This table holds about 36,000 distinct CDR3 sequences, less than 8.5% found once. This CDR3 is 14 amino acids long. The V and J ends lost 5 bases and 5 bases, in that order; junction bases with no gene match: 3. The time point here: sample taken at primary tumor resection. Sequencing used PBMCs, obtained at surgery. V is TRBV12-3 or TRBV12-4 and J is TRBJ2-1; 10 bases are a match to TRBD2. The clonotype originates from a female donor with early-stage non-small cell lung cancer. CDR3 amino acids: CASSRLAGDNEQFF. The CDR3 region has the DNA TGTGCCAGCAGTAGACTAGCGGGTGACAATGAGCAGTTCTTC.